This T cell receptor (beta chain) was captured by sequencing in a study of OX40 agonist ivuxolimab in advanced cancers. A note on the overall study: Ivuxolimab was an agonistic, fully human IgG2 monoclonal antibody directed against OX40 (CD134), a costimulatory receptor. Peripheral TCRbeta sequencing was intended to test whether TCR sequence diversity was altered and clonal T-cell expansion was caused by ivuxolimab. Prior anti-PD-1, anti-PD-L1 or anti-CTLA-4 therapy was permitted, and roughly two fifths of dose-escalation patients had received checkpoint inhibitors. Partial responses occurred in three dose-escalation patients: two with cutaneous melanoma and one with hepatocellular carcinoma. In the dose-escalation cohort, nearly 85% of patients were male, and the mean age was around 60 years with a range of roughly 23 to 90. The paper reports the monotherapy dose-escalation portion (N ≈ 50 patients) of the phase I ivuxolimab trial. Among the roughly 50 dose-escalation patients, around 19 had hepatocellular carcinoma, some 15 melanoma, 9 renal cell carcinoma and 9 head and neck cancer. Intravenous ivuxolimab was administered to patients every 2 weeks at six dose levels: 0.01, 0.1, 0.3, 1.5, 3 and 10 mg/kg.

The germline V gene provides CDR1 SGHAT and CDR2 FQNNGV. The CDR3 numbers 14 residues from cysteine through phenylalanine. Only CDR3 DNA remains: 42 bases, in frame from the first base. Here V drops 5 bases and J drops 4 bases, and the junction holds 6 bases not matched to any gene. The full study reports these points: Low levels of normalized T-cell clonal expansion were also shown by some nonresponding patients. The antigen specificity of the clonally expanded peripheral T cells was not determined. After ivuxolimab, CD8+ T cells had more expanded clones than CD4+ T cells on average. In partial responders in the 0.1-3.0 mg/kg groups, normalized peripheral clonal expansion was found to be among the lowest, especially among CD8+ T cells. At doses of 0.1 to 3.0 mg/kg, clonal expansion of both CD4+ and CD8+ blood T cells was observed from baseline to week 6.

Patients with a history of autoimmune disease or receiving systemic immunosuppression were excluded from the trial. Peripheral blood for TCR sequencing was collected from all dose cohorts at baseline, on cycle 4 day 1, and on cycle 7 day 1. The samples were taken from a phase I, first-in-human, multicenter, open-label dose-escalation trial of ivuxolimab. Adults with locally advanced or metastatic melanoma, renal cell carcinoma, hepatocellular carcinoma or head and neck squamous cell carcinoma were enrolled in the trial. Before TCR sequencing, CD4+ and CD8+ T cells were separately sorted from peripheral blood. For sequencing of the TCRbeta CDR3 region, genomic DNA was extracted from the sorted cells. The immunoSEQ Assay was used to sequence the TCRbeta CDR3 regions. The clones in this table, taken by TCRdb from immuneACCESS, are in-frame only. Not every clone is retained; where verified, under half of the shortfall comes from an unresolved V gene, and the cause of the rest is unknown. The sample includes approximately 70,000 clones, with 88% observed a single time. Of the sample, over 0.55% falls within the top ten clones.

Points on this clone: The antigen it binds to is not known. No clone much larger than this one lies a single base away; base qualities are absent.

Material: CD4+ or CD8+ T cells sorted from blood, obtained in a trial of the OX40 agonist ivuxolimab. The sequence was collected from an adult with an advanced solid tumor such as melanoma, head and neck, liver or kidney cancer. The sequence is built from TRBV11-2 and TRBJ1-2; 8 central bases correspond to TRBD1. The CDR3 region: CASSPTGVGYGYTF. The DNA sequence is TGTGCCAGCAGCCCGACAGGGGTGGGCTATGGCTACACCTTC. This CDR3, with the reference TRBV11-2 and TRBJ1-2 proteins standing in past its ends, gives the full variable domain EAGVAQSPRYKIIEKRQSVAFWCNPISGHATLYWYQQILGQGPKLLIQFQNNGVVDDSQLPKDRFSAERLKGVDSTLKIQPAKLEDSAVYLCASSPTGVGYGYTFGSGTRLTVV.